This T cell receptor (beta chain) was profiled in a study of T-cell reconstitution after alpha-beta-depleted transplantation in children. The TCRbeta library was prepared with unique molecular identifiers. TCRdb reanalysed the PCR reads using MiXCR and keeps one entry per CDR3 protein. Of 700,000 or so distinct CDR3 sequences detected, less than 15% appear once; the ten largest clones hold around 0.8%. The V and J ends lost 2 bases and 4 bases respectively, with 11 bases between them. The length of the CDR3 is 15 residues. Sequences were derived from PBMCs, sampled before TCRalphabeta/CD19-depleted stem cell transplant. V and J are TRBV12-3 or TRBV12-4 and TRBJ2-2; D gene ambiguous. This receptor was taken from a girl aged 2 to 10 with congenital amegakaryocytic thrombocytopenia, due to receive a stem cell transplant. The CDR3 sequence is CASSLQARSTGELFF. DNA for the CDR3: TGTGCCAGCAGTTTACAGGCCCGGTCCACCGGGGAGCTGTTTTTT.